This passage covers 27 T cell receptor beta chains from one sample sequenced in a study of blood T cell repertoires in COVID-19 (dated by TCRdb to between 2020 and 2021). Receptor libraries were prepared by the immunoSEQ multiplex PCR assay. TCRdb re-hosts the immuneACCESS table, in-frame sequences only. Its copies lack some clones; in the studies checked, an unresolved V gene accounts for under half of them, and the cause for the rest is not known. The sample table lists 110,000 to 150,000 clones, under 90% of them with a count of one. The ten largest clones add up to 6% to 7.5% of the sample. The material sequenced was peripheral blood. The source of these receptors is a human donor in a cohort sampled during active COVID-19.

The chain uses TRBV6-6 and TRBJ1-2; a weak D match, TRBD1 (6 bases). The germline CDR1 and CDR2 sequences are MNHNY and SVGAGI (reference sequence). V was clipped by 7 bases and J by 2 bases, with 20 bases between them. The CDR3 runs to 16 residues. CDR3 protein: CASTPLGRGVNYGYTF. In DNA, the CDR3 is TGTGCCAGCACTCCGTTGGGCAGGGGCGTAAACTATGGCTACACCTTC.

J is TRBJ1-3 and V is TRBV2, with D maybe TRBD1 (5 bases). V was cut by 8 bases and J by 0 bases, with 17 bases left in between. The CDR3 has 16 residues. The germline gives CDR1 SNHLY, CDR2 FYNNEI. The chain's CDR3 is CASGGSKLSSGNTIYF. CDR3 sequence (DNA): TGTGCCAGCGGGGGGTCGAAACTGAGCTCTGGAAACACCATATATTTT.

This chain links TRBV7-2 with TRBJ2-5; 7 positions match TRBD1. This CDR3 contains 14 residues. Germline V lookup: CDR1 SGHTA, CDR2 FQGNSA. The junction had 9 bases not matched to a gene; V was cut back by 4 bases and J by 7 bases. The CDR3 loop reads CASSSTWTGGTQYF. Written as DNA, the CDR3 is TGTGCCAGCAGCTCGACCTGGACAGGAGGGACCCAGTACTTC.

This clone has a handful of counts. The J gene is TRBJ1-2, the V gene TRBV9, with D uncertain. Per germline, CDR1 SGDLS and CDR2 YYNGEE. Trimming shortened V by 0 bases and J by 3 bases, and 6 bases separated the two germline ends. The CDR3 has 13 residues. In nucleotides, the CDR3 is TGTGCCAGCAGCGTAGGCGGTGACTATGGCTACACCTTC. The encoded protein is CASSVGGDYGYTF. Supplemented by reference TRBV9 and TRBJ1-2, the full variable domain reads DSGVTQTPKHLITATGQRVTLRCSPRSGDLSVYWYQQSLDQGLQFLIQYYNGEERAKGNILERFSAQQFPDLHSELNLSSLELGDSALYFCASSVGGDYGYTFGSGTRLTVV.

The gene calls are TRBV10-2 and TRBJ2-2, with D possibly TRBD2 on 6 matching bases. CDR3 length: 19 residues. Trimming took off 0 bases at V and 0 bases at J, with 17 bases between the two ends. Germline CDR1 reads WSHSY; CDR2 reads SAAADI. CDR3 coding DNA: TGCGCCAGCAGTGAGTCGAGGGGAGGAGCGGGCACGAACACCGGGGAGCTGTTTTTT. Translated: CASSESRGGAGTNTGELFF.

The CDR3 region is CASSRGAGRTDTQYF. CDR3 nucleotide sequence: TGCGCCAGCAGCCGGGGAGCGGGGAGGACAGATACGCAGTATTTT. The rearrangement links TRBV4-3 to TRBJ2-3; the match to TRBD2 covers 7 bases. V lost 4 bases, J lost 3 bases, and 7 bases stayed unmatched. CDR3 length equals 15 residues. Looked up from germline, CDR1 is LGHNA and CDR2 is YSLEER.

The chain has TRBV5-6 and TRBJ1-1; D gene unclear. Trimming cost V 1 base and J 4 bases, with 2 bases left between them. Germline loops: CDR1 SGHDT, CDR2 YYEEEE. This CDR3 is built from 11 residues. The CDR3 DNA sequence: TGTGCCAGCAGCTTGCGCACTGAAGCTTTCTTT. Translating it yields CASSLRTEAFF.

The rearrangement uses TRBV4-3 and TRBJ1-2; the D gene is possibly TRBD1 (5 bases). Germline CDR1 is LGHNA and CDR2 is YSLEER. The germline V and J ends were trimmed by 1 base and 10 bases, with 19 bases remaining between them. The CDR3 spans 15 residues. CDR3 sequence: CASSQGLRQGVFYTF. The CDR3 DNA follows: TGCGCCAGCAGCCAAGGTTTGCGGCAGGGCGTCTTCTACACCTTC.

J is TRBJ2-3 and V is TRBV4-1; 10 bases line up with TRBD1. CDR3 length equals 17 residues. Germline V lookup: CDR1 MGHRA, CDR2 YSYEKL. Losses at the gene ends were 0 bases for V and 4 bases for J; bases not matched to a gene: 7. For the CDR3, the DNA is TGCGCCAGCAGCCAAGAACGACAGGGGGCTAAGGCAGATACGCAGTATTTT. Translation: CASSQERQGAKADTQYF.

The CDR3 DNA sequence: TGTGCCTGGAGTGGGGGGACAGGGGACTACGAGCAGTACTTC. Translation gives CAWSGGTGDYEQYF. The chain is built from TRBV30 and TRBJ2-7, with 10 bases lining up with TRBD1. With V trimmed by 1 base and J by 3 bases, 3 bases remained unmatched. This CDR3 is built from 14 residues. The germline V gene has CDR1 GTSNPN and CDR2 SVGIG (reference sequence).

The chain is built from TRBV25-1 and TRBJ2-5; D perhaps matches TRBD2 (6 bases). The CDR3 sequence is 17 residues long. V lost 1 base and J lost 2, with 17 bases in between. Germline CDR1 MGHDK, CDR2 SYGVNS. CDR3 residues: CASSESDPGLAQETQYF. The CDR3, as DNA: TGTGCCAGCAGTGAATCCGACCCTGGGCTAGCGCAAGAGACCCAGTACTTC. The full variable domain, in which reference TRBV25-1 and TRBJ2-5 provide the parts outside the CDR3, is EADIYQTPRYLVIGTGKKITLECSQTMGHDKMYWYQQDPGMELHLIHYSYGVNSTEKGDLSSESTVSRIRTEHFPLTLESARPSHTSQYLCASSESDPGLAQETQYFGPGTRLLVL.

The count of this clone is one. The CDR3 loop is CASSLRGRGYPSEQYF. In nucleotides, the CDR3 is TGTGCCAGCAGCTTGCGCGGACGGGGGTACCCCTCCGAGCAGTACTTC. The rearrangement links TRBV5-6 to TRBJ2-7, with a tentative D call TRBD2 (6 bases). The CDR3 length is 16 residues. Germline CDR1 and CDR2: SGHDT and YYEEEE. V was cut by 1 base and J by 6 bases, with 20 bases left in between.

This clone was observed a single time. The rearrangement links TRBV2 to TRBJ2-3; D unresolved. Per germline, CDR1 SNHLY and CDR2 FYNNEI. The V end lost 4 bases, the J end lost 3 bases, and 8 bases lay between the germline ends. This CDR3 has 13 residues. The CDR3 is CASSVRVTDTQYF. CDR3 in DNA: TGTGCCAGCAGTGTAAGAGTAACAGATACGCAGTATTTT.

This chain joins TRBV14 and TRBJ2-5, with D unclear. The germline V gene encodes CDR1 SGHDN and CDR2 FVKESK. V was shortened by 8 bases and J by 1 base, with 8 bases between the two germline ends. This CDR3 has 12 amino acids. The CDR3 region is CASSWAQETQYF. CDR3 nucleotides: TGTGCCAGCTCCTGGGCCCAAGAGACCCAGTACTTC.

This sequence joins TRBV3-1 (or the pseudogene TRBV3-2) and TRBJ2-1; TRBD2 matches 7 bases. The CDR3 is 14 amino acids. Germline-derived CDR1 and CDR2 are LGHDT and YNNKEL (reference sequence). After removal of 5 bases from V and 7 bases from J, the junction contained 8 bases not matched to a gene. The DNA for the CDR3 is TGTGCCAGCAGCTTAGAGGGAGGGGTGAATGAGCAGTTCTTC. Residues: CASSLEGGVNEQFF.

The chain is built from TRBV28 and TRBJ1-2; weak D call: TRBD1 (6 bases). The CDR3 sequence is 17 residues long. The germline V and J ends were trimmed by 2 bases and 9 bases, with 25 bases remaining between them. Germline CDR1 is MDHEN and CDR2 is SYDVKM. CDR3 DNA sequence: TGTGCCAGCAGTTTAAGAATCCTCGGTGACAGGACCGGTCGCTACACCTTC. This sequence encodes CASSLRILGDRTGRYTF.

This sequence joins TRBV2 and TRBJ2-5; tentatively, D is TRBD1 (6 bases). The germline CDR1 and CDR2 sequences are SNHLY and FYNNEI. The CDR3 runs 14 residues. Trimming pared 6 bases from V and 5 bases from J, leaving 16 bases between. The CDR3 nucleotides are TGTGCCAGCAGGAGCGGCCAGGGGCGGGAGACCCAGTACTTC. Its translation: CASRSGQGRETQYF.

The chain links TRBV27 to TRBJ2-3, with D perhaps matching TRBD2 (5 bases). The V end lost 4 bases, the J end lost 0 bases, and 8 bases lay between the germline ends. Germline V gives CDR1 MNHEY, CDR2 SMNVEV (reference sequence). CDR3 length: 14 amino acids. The CDR3 spells CASSWTASTDTQYF. CDR3 DNA sequence: TGTGCCAGCAGTTGGACTGCTAGCACAGATACGCAGTATTTT.

The V call is TRBV30, the J call TRBJ1-6, with TRBD1 identical over 7 bases. Trimming cost V 4 bases and J 5 bases; bases outside gene matches: 5. The CDR3 runs 14 residues. Germline V gene lookup returns CDR1 GTSNPN and CDR2 SVGIG (reference sequence). CDR3: CAWKGRGNNSPLHF. CDR3 DNA: TGTGCCTGGAAAGGCAGGGGGAATAATTCACCCCTCCACTTT.

This clone has just a few counts. This chain connects TRBV7-9 to TRBJ1-2; D not resolved. Germline lookup yields CDR1 SEHNR and CDR2 FQNEAQ (reference sequence). V lost 5 bases and J 2 bases, leaving 12 bases between the germline ends. This CDR3 spans 14 amino acids. CDR3 nucleotide sequence: TGTGCCAGCAGCCTATCTACCGTGAACTATGGCTACACCTTC. Translated, it gives CASSLSTVNYGYTF.

V and J are TRBV3-1 (or the pseudogene TRBV3-2) and TRBJ1-1; D is unresolved. CDR1 is LGHDT, CDR2 YNNKEL, per germline (reference sequence). This CDR3 has 15 residues. V gave up 0 bases and J gave up 5 bases, with 13 bases separating them. The CDR3 region is CASSQDPGKVTEAFF. In nucleotides, the CDR3 is TGTGCCAGCAGCCAAGATCCGGGAAAGGTTACTGAAGCTTTCTTT.

V usage is TRBV7-2 and J usage is TRBJ2-3; weak D call: TRBD2 (5 bases). This CDR3 is built from 12 residues. V lost 2 bases to trimming and J lost 6 bases, with 6 bases between them. CDR1 and CDR2 from the germline V gene are SGHTA and FQGNSA. The CDR3 nucleotides are TGTGCCAGCAGCTTAACTAGGGATACGCAGTATTTT. Its translation is CASSLTRDTQYF.

The genes are TRBV19 and TRBJ2-4; 7 bases map to TRBD2. Germline lookup yields CDR1 LNHDA and CDR2 SQIVND (reference sequence). This CDR3 region has 14 residues. Trimming at V came to 6 bases and at J to 2 bases, leaving 4 bases not matched to a gene. The CDR3 spells CASSGGRTKNIQYF. The CDR3 coding sequence is TGTGCCAGTAGCGGGGGGAGAACCAAAAACATTCAGTACTTC.

This chain joins TRBV27 and TRBJ2-7, with 9 bases identical to TRBD2. J was trimmed by 3 bases and V by 6 bases; bases with no gene match: 6. The CDR3 extends over 14 amino acids. The germline V gene encodes CDR1 MNHEY and CDR2 SMNVEV (reference sequence). CDR3 sequence (DNA): TGTGCCAGCAGGGAGCGGGGGGAAGGCTACGAGCAGTACTTC. Translation gives CASRERGEGYEQYF.

The V and J genes are TRBV5-5 and TRBJ2-7; D might be TRBD2 (6 bases). V was cut by 4 bases and J by 7 bases, with 21 bases left in between. Germline V CDR1 and CDR2: SGHKS, YYEKEE (reference sequence). This CDR3 has 15 amino acids. CDR3 amino acids: CASSIGVGPGGEQYF. The CDR3 DNA is TGTGCCAGCAGCATAGGGGTTGGGCCCGGGGGAGAGCAGTACTTC.

This clone was observed a single time. V gene TRBV7-2 combines with J gene TRBJ1-1, with TRBD1 matching 10 bases. In germline, CDR1 is SGHTA, CDR2 FQGNSA. This CDR3 region has 16 residues. Unmatched junction bases numbered 19, after V lost 7 bases and J lost 11 bases. CDR3: CASNSWTGGTGPRAFF. The CDR3 DNA follows: TGTGCCAGCAACTCCTGGACAGGGGGTACCGGACCGCGGGCTTTCTTT.

The V gene is TRBV19, the J gene TRBJ2-3; 8 nucleotides match TRBD1. This CDR3 region has 17 residues. CDR1 is LNHDA and CDR2 is SQIVND in the germline V gene (reference sequence). The junction had 12 bases not matched to a gene; V was cut back by 3 bases and J by 4 bases. The CDR3 loop is CASSIRAAGGLADTQYF. CDR3 DNA: TGTGCCAGTAGTATCCGGGCCGCAGGGGGCTTGGCAGATACGCAGTATTTT.